These 2 T cell receptor beta chains were sequenced from one sample in a study of cytomegalovirus exposure and HLA in healthy donors. The method was immunoSEQ multiplex PCR; TCRdb's version includes in-frame clones alone and lacks a portion of them. The data hold more than 200,000 clones, with 87% observed a single time. Specimen: PBMCs. These receptor sequences come from a man younger than 35 in good health and CMV-seropositive.

The V call is TRBV27, the J call TRBJ2-7; 8 bases are shared with TRBD1. In germline, CDR1 is MNHEY, CDR2 SMNVEV (reference sequence). The junction had 9 bases not matched to a gene; V was cut back by 11 bases and J by 3 bases. This CDR3 comprises 13 residues. The DNA for the CDR3 is TGTGCCGTGGCAGGGGGCATAGGCTACGAGCAGTACTTC. Protein sequence: CAVAGGIGYEQYF.

This clone appeared a single time. V gene TRBV6-6 combines with J gene TRBJ2-1; D is possibly TRBD2 (6 bases). Germline CDR1 reads MNHNY; CDR2 reads SVGAGI (reference sequence). The V gene lost 8 bases and the J gene lost 6 bases, with 17 bases spanning the gap. This CDR3 contains 14 residues. The CDR3 loop is CASGIRVEGNEQFF. Written as DNA, the CDR3 is TGTGCCAGCGGGATCAGGGTGGAGGGCAATGAGCAGTTCTTC.